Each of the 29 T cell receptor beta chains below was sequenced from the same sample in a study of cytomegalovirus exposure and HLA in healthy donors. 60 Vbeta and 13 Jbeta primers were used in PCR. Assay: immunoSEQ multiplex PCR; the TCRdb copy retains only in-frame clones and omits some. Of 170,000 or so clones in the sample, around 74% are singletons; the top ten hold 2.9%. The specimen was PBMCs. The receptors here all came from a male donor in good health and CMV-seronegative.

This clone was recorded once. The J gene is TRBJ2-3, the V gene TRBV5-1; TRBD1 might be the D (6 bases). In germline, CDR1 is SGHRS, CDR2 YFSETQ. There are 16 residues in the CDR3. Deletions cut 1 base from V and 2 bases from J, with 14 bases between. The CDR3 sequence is CASSLRTEMVTDTQYF. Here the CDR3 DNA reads TGCGCCAGCAGCTTGAGGACAGAAATGGTCACAGATACGCAGTATTTT.

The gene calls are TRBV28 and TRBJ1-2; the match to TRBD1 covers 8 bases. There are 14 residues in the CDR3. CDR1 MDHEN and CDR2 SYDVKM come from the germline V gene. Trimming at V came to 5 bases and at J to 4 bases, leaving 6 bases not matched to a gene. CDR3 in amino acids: CASSPGDRFYGYTF. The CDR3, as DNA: TGTGCCAGCAGTCCAGGGGACAGGTTCTATGGCTACACCTTC.

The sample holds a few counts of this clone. In DNA, the CDR3 is TGTGCCAGCAGCCTCAATCCGGGAAACACTGAAGCTTTCTTT. This gives the protein CASSLNPGNTEAFF. The chain carries TRBV11-2 and TRBJ1-1; D not certain. There are 14 residues in the CDR3. V lost 5 bases to trimming and J lost 2 bases, with 12 bases between them. CDR1 is SGHAT, CDR2 FQNNGV, per germline.

DNA of the CDR3: TGTGCCAGCAGTGCCAGGGGGCGCGGGAGTGAAGCTTTCTTT. This gives the protein CASSARGRGSEAFF. The chain has TRBV6-6 and TRBJ1-1; 8 bases are a match to TRBD1. The ends lost 5 bases at V and 7 bases at J; junction bases unmatched: 9. Germline CDR1 MNHNY, CDR2 SVGAGI (reference sequence). The CDR3 spans 14 residues.

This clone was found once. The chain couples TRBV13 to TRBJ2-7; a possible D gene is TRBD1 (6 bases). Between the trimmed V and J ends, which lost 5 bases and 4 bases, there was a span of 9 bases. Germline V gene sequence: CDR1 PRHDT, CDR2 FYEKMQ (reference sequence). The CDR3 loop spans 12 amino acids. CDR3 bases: TGTGCCAGCAGCGTTACAGGGTACGAGCAGTACTTC. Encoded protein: CASSVTGYEQYF.

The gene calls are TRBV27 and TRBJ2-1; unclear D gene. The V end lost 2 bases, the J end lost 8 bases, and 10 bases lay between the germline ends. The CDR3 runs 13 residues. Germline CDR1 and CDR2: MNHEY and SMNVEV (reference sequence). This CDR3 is CASSLVLADEQFF. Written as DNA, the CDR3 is TGTGCCAGCAGTTTAGTATTGGCGGATGAGCAGTTCTTC.

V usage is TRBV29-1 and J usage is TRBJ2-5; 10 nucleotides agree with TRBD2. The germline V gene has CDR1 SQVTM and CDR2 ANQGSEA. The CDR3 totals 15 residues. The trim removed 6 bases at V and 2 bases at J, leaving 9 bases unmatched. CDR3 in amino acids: CSVLGLAEVQETQYF. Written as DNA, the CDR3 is TGCAGCGTCTTAGGACTAGCGGAGGTACAAGAGACCCAGTACTTC.

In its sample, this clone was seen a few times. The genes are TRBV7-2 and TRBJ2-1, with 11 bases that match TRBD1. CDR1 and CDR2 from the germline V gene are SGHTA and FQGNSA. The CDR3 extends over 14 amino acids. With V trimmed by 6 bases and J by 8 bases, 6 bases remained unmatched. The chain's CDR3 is CASRGTGGNYEQFF. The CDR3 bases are TGTGCCAGCAGGGGGACAGGGGGTAACTATGAGCAGTTCTTC.

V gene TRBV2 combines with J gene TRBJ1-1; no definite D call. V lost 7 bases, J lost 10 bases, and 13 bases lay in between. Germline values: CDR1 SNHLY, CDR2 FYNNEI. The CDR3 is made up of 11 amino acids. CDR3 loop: CASIGGIGAFF. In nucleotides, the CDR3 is TGTGCCAGCATAGGAGGGATAGGAGCTTTCTTT.

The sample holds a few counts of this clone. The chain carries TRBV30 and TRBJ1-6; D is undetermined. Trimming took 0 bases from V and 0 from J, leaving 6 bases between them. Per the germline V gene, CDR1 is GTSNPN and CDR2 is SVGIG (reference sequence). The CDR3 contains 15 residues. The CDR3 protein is CAWSVPSSYNSPLHF. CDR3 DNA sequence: TGTGCCTGGAGTGTACCGAGCTCCTATAATTCACCCCTCCACTTT.

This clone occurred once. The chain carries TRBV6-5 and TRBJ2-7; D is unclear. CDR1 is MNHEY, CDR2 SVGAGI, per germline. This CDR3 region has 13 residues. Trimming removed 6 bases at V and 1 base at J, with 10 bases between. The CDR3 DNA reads TGTGCCAGCAGCAATCCAGTTTCCTACGAGCAGTACTTC. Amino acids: CASSNPVSYEQYF.

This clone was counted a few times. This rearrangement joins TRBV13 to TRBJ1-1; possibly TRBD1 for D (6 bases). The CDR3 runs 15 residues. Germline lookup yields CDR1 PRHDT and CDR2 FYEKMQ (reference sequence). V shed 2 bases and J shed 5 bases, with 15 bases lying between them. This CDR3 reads CASSLSDTGKTEAFF. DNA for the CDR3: TGTGCCAGCAGCTTATCAGATACAGGGAAGACTGAAGCTTTCTTT.

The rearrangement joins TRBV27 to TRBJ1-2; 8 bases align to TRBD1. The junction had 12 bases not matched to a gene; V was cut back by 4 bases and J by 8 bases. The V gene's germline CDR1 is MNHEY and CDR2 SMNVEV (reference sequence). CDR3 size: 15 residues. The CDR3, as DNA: TGTGCCAGCAGTTCGAGACCCCGGACAGGGAACGGCTACACCTTC. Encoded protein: CASSSRPRTGNGYTF.

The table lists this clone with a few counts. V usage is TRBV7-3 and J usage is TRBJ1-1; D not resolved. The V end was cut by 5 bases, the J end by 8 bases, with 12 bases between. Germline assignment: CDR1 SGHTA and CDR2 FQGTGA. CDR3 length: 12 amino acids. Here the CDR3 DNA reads TGTGCCAGCAGCGGCGGAGAGCAAGAAGCTTTCTTT. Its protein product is CASSGGEQEAFF. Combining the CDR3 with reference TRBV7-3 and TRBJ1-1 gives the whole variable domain GAGVSQTPSNKVTEKGKYVELRCDPISGHTALYWYRQSLGQGPEFLIYFQGTGAADDSGLPNDRFFAVRPEGSVSTLKIQRTERGDSAVYLCASSGGEQEAFFGQGTRLTVV.

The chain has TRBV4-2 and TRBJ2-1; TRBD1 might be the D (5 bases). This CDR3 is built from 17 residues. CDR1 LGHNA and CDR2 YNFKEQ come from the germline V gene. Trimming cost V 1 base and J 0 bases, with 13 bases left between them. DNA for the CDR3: TGTGCCAGCAGCCAAGTCTCAGGGAAGGACTCCTACAATGAGCAGTTCTTC. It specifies CASSQVSGKDSYNEQFF.

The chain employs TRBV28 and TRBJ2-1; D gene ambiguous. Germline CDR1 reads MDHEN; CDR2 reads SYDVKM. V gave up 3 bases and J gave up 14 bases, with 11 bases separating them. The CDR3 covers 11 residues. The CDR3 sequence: CASSFSYSKFF. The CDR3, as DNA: TGTGCCAGCAGTTTTAGCTACTCAAAGTTCTTC.

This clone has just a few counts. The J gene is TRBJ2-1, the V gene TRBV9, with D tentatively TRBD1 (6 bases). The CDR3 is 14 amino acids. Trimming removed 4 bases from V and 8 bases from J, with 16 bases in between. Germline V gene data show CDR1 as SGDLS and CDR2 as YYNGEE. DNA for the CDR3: TGTGCCAGCAGCCAGGTGAGCAGGGGCGATGAGCAGTTCTTC. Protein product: CASSQVSRGDEQFF.

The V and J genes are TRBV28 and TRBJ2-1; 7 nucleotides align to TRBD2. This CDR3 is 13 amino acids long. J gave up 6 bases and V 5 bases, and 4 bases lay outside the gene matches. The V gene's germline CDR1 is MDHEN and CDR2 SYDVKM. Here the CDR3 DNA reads TGTGCCAGCAGTGCGCCGGGGGGCAATGAGCAGTTCTTC. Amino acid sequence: CASSAPGGNEQFF.

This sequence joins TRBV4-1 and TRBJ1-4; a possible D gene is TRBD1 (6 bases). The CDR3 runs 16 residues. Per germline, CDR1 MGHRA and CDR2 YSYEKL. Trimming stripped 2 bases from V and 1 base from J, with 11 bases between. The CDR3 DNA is TGCGCCAGCAGCCAAAAGCAAGGGGGAACTAATGAAAAACTGTTTTTT. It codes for CASSQKQGGTNEKLFF.

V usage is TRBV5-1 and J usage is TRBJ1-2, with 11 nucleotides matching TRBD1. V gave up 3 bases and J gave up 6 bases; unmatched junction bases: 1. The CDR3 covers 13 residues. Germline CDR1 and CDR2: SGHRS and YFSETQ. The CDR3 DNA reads TGCGCCAGCAGCTGGACAGGGGGCGATGGCTACACCTTC. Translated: CASSWTGGDGYTF.

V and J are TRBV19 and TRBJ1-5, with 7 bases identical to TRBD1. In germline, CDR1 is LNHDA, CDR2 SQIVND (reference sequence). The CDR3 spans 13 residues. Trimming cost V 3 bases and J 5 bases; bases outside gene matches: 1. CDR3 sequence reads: CASSIQGDQPQHF. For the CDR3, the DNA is TGTGCCAGTAGTATCCAGGGGGATCAGCCCCAGCATTTT. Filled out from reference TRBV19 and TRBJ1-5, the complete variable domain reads DGGITQSPKYLFRKEGQNVTLSCEQNLNHDAMYWYRQDPGQGLRLIYYSQIVNDFQKGDIAEGYSVSREKKESFPLTVTSAQKNPTAFYLCASSIQGDQPQHFGDGTRLSIL.

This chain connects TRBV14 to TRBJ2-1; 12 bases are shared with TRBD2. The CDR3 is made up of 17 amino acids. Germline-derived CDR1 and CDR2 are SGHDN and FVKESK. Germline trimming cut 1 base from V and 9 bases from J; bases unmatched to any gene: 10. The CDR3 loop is CASSQVHSSGRASEQFF. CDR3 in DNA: TGTGCCAGCAGCCAAGTCCACTCTAGCGGGAGGGCGAGTGAGCAGTTCTTC.

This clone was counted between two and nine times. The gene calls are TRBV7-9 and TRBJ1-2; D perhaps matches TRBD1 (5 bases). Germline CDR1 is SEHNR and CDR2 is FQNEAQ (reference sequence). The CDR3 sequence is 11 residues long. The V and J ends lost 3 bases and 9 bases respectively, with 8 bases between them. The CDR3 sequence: CASSFRGSYTF. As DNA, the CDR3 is TGTGCCAGCAGCTTTCGGGGGAGCTACACCTTC.

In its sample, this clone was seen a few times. This chain's CDR3 is CASSFDRSSGNTIYF. In DNA form, the CDR3 reads TGTGCCAGCAGTTTTGACAGGAGCTCTGGAAACACCATATATTTT. The chain couples TRBV6-5 to TRBJ1-3; D possibly corresponds to TRBD1 (6 bases). V lost 4 bases and J lost 0, with 10 bases in between. Looked up from germline, CDR1 is MNHEY and CDR2 is SVGAGI. CDR3 length: 15 residues.

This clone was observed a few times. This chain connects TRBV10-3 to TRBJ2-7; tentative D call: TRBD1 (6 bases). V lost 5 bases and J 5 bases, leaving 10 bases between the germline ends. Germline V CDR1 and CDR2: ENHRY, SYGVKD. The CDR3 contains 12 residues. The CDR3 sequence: CAISLQGDEQYF. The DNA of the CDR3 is TGTGCCATCAGTCTACAGGGAGACGAGCAGTACTTC.

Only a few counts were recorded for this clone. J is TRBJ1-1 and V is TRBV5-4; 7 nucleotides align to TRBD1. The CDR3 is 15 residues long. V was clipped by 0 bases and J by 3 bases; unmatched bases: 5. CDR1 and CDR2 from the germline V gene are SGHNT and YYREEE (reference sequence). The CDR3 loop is CASSLANRGYTEAFF. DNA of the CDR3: TGTGCCAGCAGCTTGGCCAACAGGGGTTACACTGAAGCTTTCTTT.

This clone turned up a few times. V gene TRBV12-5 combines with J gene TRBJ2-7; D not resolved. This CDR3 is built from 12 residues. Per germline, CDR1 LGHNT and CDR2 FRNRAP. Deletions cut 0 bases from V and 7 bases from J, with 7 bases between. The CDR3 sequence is CASGLVAAEQYF. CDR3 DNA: TGTGCTAGTGGTTTGGTGGCTGCTGAGCAGTACTTC.

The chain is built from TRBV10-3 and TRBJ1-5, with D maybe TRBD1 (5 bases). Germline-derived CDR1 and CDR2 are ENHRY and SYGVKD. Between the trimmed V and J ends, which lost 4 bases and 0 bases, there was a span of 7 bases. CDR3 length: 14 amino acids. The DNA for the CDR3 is TGTGCCATCAGTGCAGGGATTAGCAATCAGCCCCAGCATTTT. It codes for CAISAGISNQPQHF.

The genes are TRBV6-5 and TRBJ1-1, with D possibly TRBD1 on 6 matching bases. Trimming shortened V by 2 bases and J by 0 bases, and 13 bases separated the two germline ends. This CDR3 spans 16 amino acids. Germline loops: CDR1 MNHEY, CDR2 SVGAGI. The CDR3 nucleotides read TGTGCCAGCAGTTACGTAACAGGGAAGGTGAACACTGAAGCTTTCTTT. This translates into CASSYVTGKVNTEAFF.